The 22 T cell receptor beta chains below come from one sample, sequenced in a study of cytomegalovirus exposure and HLA in healthy donors. Method: immunoSEQ multiplex PCR; TCRdb's copy keeps in-frame clones and lacks some. The sample holds 150,000 to 200,000 clones, 96% seen once. Sequencing was carried out using PBMCs. The origin of the receptors is a woman between 18 and 29 years old in good health and CMV-seronegative.

This chain links TRBV4-3 with TRBJ1-6; TRBD1 matches at 7 bases. With 1 base clipped from V and 6 bases from J, the junction kept 18 bases outside the gene matches. Germline loops: CDR1 LGHNA, CDR2 YSLEER. This CDR3 is 20 amino acids long. The CDR3 sequence is CASSQGFRRGPEAPNSPLHF. CDR3 bases: TGCGCCAGCAGCCAAGGCTTCAGGAGGGGGCCCGAAGCCCCTAATTCACCCCTCCACTTT.

The chain joins TRBV6-1 to TRBJ1-4; the match to TRBD1 covers 7 bases. CDR1 is MNHNS and CDR2 is SASEGT in the germline V gene. Losses at the gene ends were 7 bases for V and 8 bases for J; bases not matched to a gene: 10. The CDR3 consists of 14 residues. The CDR3 coding sequence is TGTGCCAGCACTATAACAGGGGCGCGGGAAAAACTGTTTTTT. Translated: CASTITGAREKLFF.

The gene calls are TRBV30 and TRBJ1-4; 12 bases are shared with TRBD1. The CDR3 sequence is 15 residues long. Germline V gives CDR1 GTSNPN, CDR2 SVGIG (reference sequence). The trim removed 0 bases at V and 6 bases at J, leaving 2 bases unmatched. The CDR3 nucleotides read TGTGCCTGGAGTGTCGGGACAGGGGGCTATGAAAAACTGTTTTTT. This gives the protein CAWSVGTGGYEKLFF.

The chain carries TRBV19 and TRBJ1-2; no firm D call. Germline CDR1 LNHDA, CDR2 SQIVND (reference sequence). Between the trimmed V and J ends, which lost 5 bases and 4 bases, there was a span of 5 bases. The CDR3 is 11 amino acids. The CDR3 spells CASSWAYGYTF. DNA for the CDR3: TGTGCCAGTAGTTGGGCCTATGGCTACACCTTC.

The chain carries TRBV6-5 and TRBJ2-7; 7 bases line up with TRBD1. This CDR3 is built from 12 residues. V was clipped by 4 bases and J by 8 bases; unmatched bases: 5. Per germline, CDR1 MNHEY and CDR2 SVGAGI. CDR3 loop: CASSSTGEQQYF. The CDR3 DNA reads TGTGCCAGCAGTTCCACAGGGGAGCAGCAGTACTTC.

The rearrangement joins TRBV20-1 to TRBJ1-2; D unclear. The CDR3 contains 10 residues. CDR1 is DFQATT, CDR2 SNEGSKA, per germline (reference sequence). Trimming took off 8 bases at V and 3 bases at J, with 7 bases between the two ends. CDR3 in amino acids: CSPRDYGYTF. The CDR3 DNA sequence: TGCAGTCCGCGAGACTATGGCTACACCTTC.

This chain connects TRBV18 to TRBJ1-2; 7 bases are shared with TRBD1. The V gene's germline CDR1 is KGHSH and CDR2 LQKENI. The V gene end was trimmed by 0 bases and the J gene end by 8 bases; junction bases not matched to a gene: 6. The CDR3 sequence is 14 residues long. CDR3 nucleotide sequence: TGTGCCAGCTCACCACCTGACAGGGCGGAGGGCTACACCTTC. Protein product: CASSPPDRAEGYTF. The full variable domain, rest sourced from reference TRBV18 and TRBJ1-2, is NAGVMQNPRHLVRRRGQEARLRCSPMKGHSHVYWYRQLPEEGLKFMVYLQKENIIDESGMPKERFSAEFPKEGPSILRIQQVVRGDSAAYFCASSPPDRAEGYTFGSGTRLTVV.

The CDR3 DNA reads TGTGCCATCAGTGACGTGGACAGGGGAGGGACCGGGGAGCTGTTTTTT. Encoded protein: CAISDVDRGGTGELFF. The genes are TRBV10-3 and TRBJ2-2, with 9 bases aligning to TRBD1. Germline V gene lookup returns CDR1 ENHRY and CDR2 SYGVKD. Trimming removed 3 bases from V and 5 bases from J; junction bases left unmatched: 7. The CDR3 covers 16 residues.

The chain has TRBV9 and TRBJ1-1; D unresolved. There are 12 residues in the CDR3. With 3 bases removed from V and 2 bases from J, the gap between germline ends came to 5 bases. Per the germline V gene, CDR1 is SGDLS and CDR2 is YYNGEE. CDR3 sequence: CASSALNTEAFF. The DNA of the CDR3 is TGTGCCAGCAGCGCGCTAAACACTGAAGCTTTCTTT. Variable domain in full (rest from reference TRBV9 and TRBJ1-1): DSGVTQTPKHLITATGQRVTLRCSPRSGDLSVYWYQQSLDQGLQFLIQYYNGEERAKGNILERFSAQQFPDLHSELNLSSLELGDSALYFCASSALNTEAFFGQGTRLTVV.

The chain has TRBV21-1 and TRBJ2-1; no check of the table's D call, TRBD2, against the DNA was made. TRBV21-1 is described as a pseudogene. The length of the CDR3 is 16 residues. The CDR3 nucleotides read TGTGCCAGAAGACGGACTAGCGGGGGGCCCTGGGATGAGCAGTTCTTC. This gives the protein CARRRTSGGPWDEQFF.

The CDR3 region has the DNA TGTGCCAACGTTAAAAGACTACTCAGCTCCTACAATGAGCAGTTCTTC. It is translated as CANVKRLLSSYNEQFF. This sequence joins TRBV10-3 and TRBJ2-1, with D possibly being TRBD2 (5 bases). Trimming took 10 bases from V and 0 from J, leaving 19 bases between them. Germline V gene sequence: CDR1 ENHRY, CDR2 SYGVKD. This CDR3 spans 16 amino acids.

CDR3 DNA sequence: TGTGCCAGCAGTTACTCGAGGACTAAAATAGAGCAGTACTTC. As protein: CASSYSRTKIEQYF. V and J are TRBV6-5 and TRBJ2-7; weak D call: TRBD2 (6 bases). Between the trimmed V and J ends, which lost 0 bases and 7 bases, there was a span of 13 bases. The CDR3 consists of 14 residues. The germline V gene has CDR1 MNHEY and CDR2 SVGAGI.

The chain couples TRBV9 to TRBJ2-1; 7 bases match TRBD2. This CDR3 comprises 14 residues. J lost 6 bases, V lost 0 bases, and 3 bases had no gene match. Germline CDR1 SGDLS, CDR2 YYNGEE. CDR3 residues: CASSVGGGINEQFF. In nucleotides, the CDR3 is TGTGCCAGCAGCGTAGGGGGGGGGATCAATGAGCAGTTCTTC. Looking up the rest from reference TRBV9 and TRBJ2-1 gives the full variable domain: DSGVTQTPKHLITATGQRVTLRCSPRSGDLSVYWYQQSLDQGLQFLIQYYNGEERAKGNILERFSAQQFPDLHSELNLSSLELGDSALYFCASSVGGGINEQFFGPGTRLTVL.

CDR3 coding DNA: TGTGCCAGCAGCTCGGGTCGGAGCGGGGGAGAAGAGACCCAGTACTTC. It encodes CASSSGRSGGEETQYF. This chain joins TRBV5-8 and TRBJ2-5, with TRBD2 identical over 8 bases. Germline-derived CDR1 and CDR2 are SGHTS and YDEGEE. The length of the CDR3 is 16 residues. With V trimmed by 3 bases and J by 3 bases, 10 bases remained unmatched. Drawing the rest from reference TRBV5-8 and TRBJ2-5, the complete variable domain is EAGVTQSPTHLIKTRGQQATLRCSPISGHTSVYWYQQALGLGLQFLLWYDEGEERNRGNFPPRFSGRQFPNYSSELNVNALELEDSALYLCASSSGRSGGEETQYFGPGTRLLVL.

This sequence joins TRBV27 and TRBJ2-7, with 10 nucleotides matching TRBD2. Germline lookup yields CDR1 MNHEY and CDR2 SMNVEV (reference sequence). V shed 6 bases and J 3 bases; nucleotides not matched to a gene: 5. CDR3 length equals 14 residues. This chain's CDR3 is CASSKLAGSYEQYF. The CDR3 DNA reads as TGTGCCAGCAGCAAACTAGCGGGGAGCTACGAGCAGTACTTC.

The rearrangement links TRBV18 to TRBJ1-5, with D tentatively TRBD1 (6 bases). The V gene's germline CDR1 is KGHSH and CDR2 LQKENI. Trimming removed 5 bases from V and 1 base from J, with 9 bases in between. The CDR3 is 14 amino acids. The CDR3 reads CASSKQGSNQPQHF. The CDR3 DNA reads as TGTGCCAGCTCAAAACAGGGAAGCAATCAGCCCCAGCATTTT.

The chain employs TRBV5-6 and TRBJ2-5; 8 bases align to TRBD1. The V gene end was trimmed by 7 bases and the J gene end by 4 bases; junction bases not matched to a gene: 3. The CDR3 loop spans 12 amino acids. In germline, CDR1 is SGHDT, CDR2 YYEEEE. The CDR3 DNA reads TGTGCCAGCTCCAGGGGGCTAGAGACCCAGTACTTC. This translates into CASSRGLETQYF.

The rearrangement uses TRBV4-3 and TRBJ2-3; possibly TRBD2 for D (6 bases). V was shortened by 0 bases and J by 6 bases, with 13 bases between the two germline ends. The length of the CDR3 is 15 residues. From germline, CDR1 is LGHNA and CDR2 YSLEER. DNA of the CDR3: TGCGCCAGCAGCCAAGAGGCTAGCGCCGCCGATACGCAGTATTTT. Its translation: CASSQEASAADTQYF.

The rearrangement uses TRBV7-9 and TRBJ2-7; 7 bases match TRBD2. The CDR3 spans 15 residues. The J segment lost 4 bases and the V segment lost 5 bases, leaving 11 bases of the junction unmatched. The germline gives CDR1 SEHNR, CDR2 FQNEAQ (reference sequence). The CDR3 is CASSALAGGEYEQYF. The CDR3, as DNA: TGTGCCAGCAGCGCGTTAGCGGGTGGGGAATACGAGCAGTACTTC.

The chain uses TRBV27 and TRBJ1-2; D may be TRBD1 (6 bases). Germline loops: CDR1 MNHEY, CDR2 SMNVEV (reference sequence). The CDR3 contains 17 residues. Trimming took 5 bases from V and 1 from J, leaving 20 bases between them. CDR3 protein: CASSQSDSLIYNYGYTF. The CDR3 nucleotides are TGTGCCAGCAGTCAGTCGGACAGCCTGATATATAACTATGGCTACACCTTC.

The V and J genes are TRBV5-1 and TRBJ2-1, with TRBD2 matching 12 bases. The V segment lost 1 base and the J segment 6 bases; nucleotides outside the gene matches: 5. Germline-derived CDR1 and CDR2 are SGHRS and YFSETQ. The CDR3 loop spans 16 amino acids. The CDR3, as DNA: TGCGCCAGCAGCTTGCCCTCTAGCGGGGGGGCCAATGAGCAGTTCTTC. Translating it yields CASSLPSSGGANEQFF.

The V call is TRBV2, the J call TRBJ1-1; D remains ambiguous. This CDR3 spans 15 amino acids. V lost 5 bases, J lost 1 base, and 14 bases lay in between. The germline V gene encodes CDR1 SNHLY and CDR2 FYNNEI. The CDR3 DNA follows: TGTGCCAGCAGTCCCCAGTTGGGCTCGAACACTGAAGCTTTCTTT. Its protein product is CASSPQLGSNTEAFF.